This TCR beta chain was recorded in a study of T cell responses to AZD1222 COVID-19 vaccine. General study points: Close to half of all spike-specific TCRs reportedly target regions of the variants that are unmutated. Females outnumbered males among donors, who were mostly white British; clonal diversity was possibly underestimated.

TCRdb's copy holds only in-frame clones and misses some; the assay was immunoSEQ multiplex PCR. The sample has some 190,000 clones, roughly 91% seen once. In regard to this clone: Its antigen remains unknown.

The germline CDR1 and CDR2 sequences are SGHNT and YYREEE (reference sequence). The V and J ends lost 3 bases and 9 bases, in that order; junction bases with no gene match: 5. The CDR3 spans 13 residues. Sequences were derived from peripheral blood, sampled 28 days after the second AZD1222 dose. The TCR comes from an adult who received the AZD1222 COVID-19 vaccine. This chain links TRBV5-4 with TRBJ2-1; 8 nucleotides align to TRBD1. The CDR3 loop is CASSWGQGAEQFF. Written as DNA, the CDR3 is TGTGCCAGCAGCTGGGGCCAGGGGGCTGAGCAGTTCTTC.